This is a list of T cell receptor beta chains from one sample in a study of yellow fever vaccine responses in identical twins. TCRdb redid the calling of the RT-PCR reads with MiXCR, one entry per CDR3 protein. The sample has around 5,000 distinct CDR3 sequences, 65% to 90% seen once. The sequenced sample was T cells from blood (PBMCs), unsorted or a sorted subset (not recorded which), obtained before or after yellow fever vaccination (not recorded which). These TCRs come from a woman in her late teens or twenties who received the yellow fever vaccine. CDR3s include the opening cysteine and the closing phenylalanine or tryptophan. The D gene is left open where the match is weak. For some rows the clone size is stated as once, few or many, or as a class when expanded; others skip it.

J gene,clone size,V gene,D gene,CDR3 protein,CDR3 DNA
TRBJ2-5,NA,TRBV24-1,NA,CATSDKGHQETQYF,TGTGCCACCAGTGACAAGGGACACCAAGAGACCCAGTACTTC
TRBJ1-3,NA,TRBV9,NA,CASSTDGRDTIYF,TGTGCCAGCAGCACCGATGGGAGGGACACCATATATTTT
TRBJ2-1,NA,TRBV29-1,NA,CSVVVIREGDEQFF,TGCAGCGTTGTTGTCATCCGGGAAGGCGATGAGCAGTTCTTC
TRBJ1-5,few,TRBV27,NA,CASSLSGRGSNQPQHF,TGTGCCAGCAGTTTATCGGGCAGGGGAAGCAATCAGCCCCAGCATTTT
TRBJ2-3,NA,TRBV11-3,NA,CASSLDRGSTDTQYF,TGTGCCAGCAGCTTAGACAGGGGCAGCACAGATACGCAGTATTTT
TRBJ2-7,NA,TRBV13,NA,CASSLRGGSSYEQYF,TGTGCCAGCAGCTTGCGAGGGGGGAGCTCCTACGAGCAGTACTTC
TRBJ2-7,NA,TRBV20-1,TRBD2,CSATGGGRAYEQYF,TGCAGTGCCACCGGCGGGGGTAGGGCCTACGAGCAGTACTTC
TRBJ1-4,few,TRBV11-1,NA,CASRGGATNEKLFF,TGTGCCAGCAGGGGGGGGGCAACTAATGAAAAACTGTTTTTT
TRBJ2-3,NA,TRBV4-3,NA,CASRGEYTQYF,TGCGCCAGTCGAGGGGAATATACGCAGTATTTT
TRBJ2-2,NA,TRBV5-4,TRBD2,CASSYGTTDTGELFF,TGTGCCAGCAGCTACGGGACTACAGACACCGGGGAGCTGTTTTTT
TRBJ1-1,NA,TRBV19,NA,CASSIDSFQAMNTEAFF,TGTGCCAGTAGTATAGATTCATTTCAGGCCATGAACACTGAAGCTTTCTTT
TRBJ2-7,NA,TRBV28,TRBD2,CASSPLGTRGSIEQYF,TGTGCCAGCAGTCCCCTCGGGACTAGAGGTTCGATCGAGCAGTACTTC
TRBJ2-2,NA,TRBV11-3,NA,CASSPITRRNTGELFF,TGTGCCAGCAGCCCGATCACGAGGCGGAACACCGGGGAGCTGTTTTTT